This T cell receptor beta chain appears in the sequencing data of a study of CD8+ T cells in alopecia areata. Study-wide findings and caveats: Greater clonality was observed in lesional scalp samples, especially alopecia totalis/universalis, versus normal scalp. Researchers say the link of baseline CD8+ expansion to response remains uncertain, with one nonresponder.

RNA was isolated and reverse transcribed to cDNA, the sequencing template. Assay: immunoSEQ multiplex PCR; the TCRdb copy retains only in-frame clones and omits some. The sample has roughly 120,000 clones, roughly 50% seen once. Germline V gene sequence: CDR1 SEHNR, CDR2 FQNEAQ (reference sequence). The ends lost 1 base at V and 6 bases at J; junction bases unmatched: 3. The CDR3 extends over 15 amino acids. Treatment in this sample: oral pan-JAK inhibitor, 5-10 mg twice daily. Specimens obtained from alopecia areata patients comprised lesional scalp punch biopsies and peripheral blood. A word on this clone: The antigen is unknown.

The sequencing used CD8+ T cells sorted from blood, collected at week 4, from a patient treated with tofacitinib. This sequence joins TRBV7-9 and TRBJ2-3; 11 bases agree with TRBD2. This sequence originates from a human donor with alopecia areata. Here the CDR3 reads CASSLVAGGLDTQYF. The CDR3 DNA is TGTGCCAGCAGCTTAGTAGCGGGGGGGCTTGATACGCAGTATTTT.